The clone carrying this T cell receptor (beta chain) has a handful of counts. Its specificity is unknown. V was trimmed by 6 bases and J by 6 bases, leaving 19 bases between them. The CDR3 extends over 14 amino acids. Per the germline V gene, CDR1 is SQVTM and CDR2 is ANQGSEA. The record originates from a study of cytomegalovirus exposure and HLA in healthy donors. The PCR made use of 60 Vbeta and 13 Jbeta primers. Original processing notes: Around 80 million unique TCR beta chains, approximately 11 million of them shared, were counted by a later analysis. Repertoires were generated with immunoSEQ multiplex PCR, while TCRdb's copy carries only in-frame clones and drops some. V and J calls and clone size are given by that table; D and trimming were obtained from the DNA. The data show 100,000 to 150,000 clones, under 85% seen once. Overall study findings and caveats: The HLA-A and HLA-B alleles of most subjects were reportedly predicted accurately from TCR beta sequences.

Donors likely had unrecorded immune exposures despite being nominally healthy when sampled. The rearrangement links TRBV29-1 to TRBJ2-3; TRBD1 is a possible D gene (6 bases). Sequencing was performed on PBMCs. The receptor was isolated from a woman aged 45-65 years in good health and CMV-seropositive. The CDR3 here is CSVAAQGLLDTQYF. The CDR3 DNA is TGCAGCGTGGCGGCACAGGGCCTTCTGGATACGCAGTATTTT.